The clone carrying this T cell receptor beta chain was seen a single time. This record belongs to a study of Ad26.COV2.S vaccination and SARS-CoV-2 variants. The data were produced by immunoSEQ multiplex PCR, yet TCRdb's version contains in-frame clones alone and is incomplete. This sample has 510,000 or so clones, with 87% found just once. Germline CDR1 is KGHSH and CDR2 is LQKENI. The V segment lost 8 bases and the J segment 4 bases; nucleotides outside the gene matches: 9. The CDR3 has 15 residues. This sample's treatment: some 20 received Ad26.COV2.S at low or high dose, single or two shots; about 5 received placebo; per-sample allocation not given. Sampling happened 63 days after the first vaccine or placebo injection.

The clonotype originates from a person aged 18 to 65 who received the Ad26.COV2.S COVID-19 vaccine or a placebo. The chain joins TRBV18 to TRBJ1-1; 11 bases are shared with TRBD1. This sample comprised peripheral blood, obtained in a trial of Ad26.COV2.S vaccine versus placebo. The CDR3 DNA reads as TGTGCCAGCCAAGGGACAGGGGGGCGAAGCACTGAAGCTTTCTTT. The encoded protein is CASQGTGGRSTEAFF. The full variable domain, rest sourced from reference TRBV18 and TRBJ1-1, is NAGVMQNPRHLVRRRGQEARLRCSPMKGHSHVYWYRQLPEEGLKFMVYLQKENIIDESGMPKERFSAEFPKEGPSILRIQQVVRGDSAAYFCASQGTGGRSTEAFFGQGTRLTVV.